This T cell receptor beta chain was captured by sequencing in a study of vaccination effects on CD4 cells after COVID-19. Whole-study context: All participants had two doses of either the BNT162b2 or mRNA-1273 vaccine.

On this clone: Its cognate antigen is unknown.

Produced via immunoSEQ multiplex PCR; TCRdb's table is partial and in-frame only. The repertoire holds about 73,000 clones, with approximately 74% as singletons. The study, taken as a whole, reports: Clones from infection and from vaccination both contracted markedly late after vaccination.

Under the ViraFEST assay, PBMC were stimulated with viral peptide pools so that antigen-specific CD4+ T cells expanded. Sequencing was performed afterwards. Isolation of CD4+ T cells took place after less than twelve days of culture. Absence of prior SARS-CoV-2 infection characterized the vaccine recipients, who showed negative nucleocapsid antibodies. This CDR3 comprises 16 residues. The germline V gene encodes CDR1 SGDLS and CDR2 YYNGEE. J was trimmed by 6 bases and V by 0 bases; bases with no gene match: 9. Source: CD4+ T cells from PBMCs cultured with HCoV-NL63 spike peptides, taken before COVID-19 vaccination. The receptor comes from a human donor who received a COVID-19 vaccine. The gene calls are TRBV9 and TRBJ2-3, with 8 positions matching TRBD1. The CDR3 sequence is CASSVASGQASDTQYF. The CDR3, as DNA: TGTGCCAGCAGCGTAGCTTCGGGACAGGCTAGCGATACGCAGTATTTT.